Shown below are 23 T cell receptor beta chains from a single sample sequenced in a study of breast tumors, draining lymph nodes, adjacent tissues. Samples came from axillary lymph nodes draining the breast cancer. TCRdb processed the multiplex PCR reads anew with MiXCR; each CDR3 protein has one entry. The sample gives over 150,000 distinct CDR3 sequences, roughly 30% of which show up once; about 4% is in the top ten. The source material was axillary lymph node tissue. These TCRs come from a female donor with breast cancer. Some clones in this sample may be carry-over from other donors' samples.

Many counts were recorded for this clonotype. The gene calls are TRBV10-1 and TRBJ2-7, with a possible D match to TRBD1 (6 bases). There are 14 residues in the CDR3. Germline V lookup: CDR1 WNHNN, CDR2 SYGVQD (reference sequence). V lost 4 bases to trimming and J lost 1 base, with 11 bases between them. For the CDR3, the DNA is TGCGCCAGCAGTGGGGGAACAGGGTCCTACGAGCAGTACTTC. It yields the protein CASSGGTGSYEQYF.

This clonotype was counted at least ten times. The J gene is TRBJ1-2, the V gene TRBV6-6, with a weak D call TRBD1 (6 bases). Trimming cost V 5 bases and J 11 bases, with 18 bases left between them. CDR3 size: 13 residues. CDR1 is MNHNY and CDR2 is SVGAGI in the germline V gene (reference sequence). The CDR3 DNA is TGTGCCAGCAGTCCCTTTCGTACAGGGAAGTACACCTTC. Translating gives CASSPFRTGKYTF.

Only a few counts were recorded for this clonotype. The chain combines TRBV6-5 with TRBJ1-2; D is perhaps TRBD1 (6 bases). Trimming stripped 3 bases from V and 2 bases from J, with 19 bases between. CDR3 size: 17 residues. Germline V gene sequence: CDR1 MNHEY, CDR2 SVGAGI. This chain's CDR3 is CASSYMGRGPQNYGYTF. CDR3 sequence (DNA): TGTGCCAGCAGTTATATGGGCAGGGGACCCCAGAACTATGGCTACACCTTC.

This clonotype was found many times. The rearrangement uses TRBV25-1 and TRBJ2-5; D perhaps matches TRBD2 (7 bases). The CDR3 loop spans 17 amino acids. Germline CDR1 is MGHDK and CDR2 is SYGVNS. Trimming removed 2 bases at V and 2 bases at J, with 18 bases between. The CDR3 region is CASSERSGGGWQETQYF. CDR3 nucleotides: TGTGCCAGCAGTGAACGGTCGGGGGGCGGCTGGCAAGAGACCCAGTACTTC. The whole variable domain, filled in from reference TRBV25-1 and TRBJ2-5, reads EADIYQTPRYLVIGTGKKITLECSQTMGHDKMYWYQQDPGMELHLIHYSYGVNSTEKGDLSSESTVSRIRTEHFPLTLESARPSHTSQYLCASSERSGGGWQETQYFGPGTRLLVL.

The V gene is TRBV5-4, the J gene TRBJ1-2; D may be TRBD1 (5 bases). The CDR3 length is 14 residues. From germline, CDR1 is SGHNT and CDR2 YYREEE (reference sequence). Trimming stripped 4 bases from V and 6 bases from J, with 16 bases between. The DNA of the CDR3 is TGTGCCAGCAGCCGAGACGGGGGGGGTGATGGCTACACCTTC. Protein sequence: CASSRDGGGDGYTF.

Comments on this clonotype: This may arise from a read error, as a much more abundant clone is one base away. This chain connects TRBV20-1 to TRBJ2-7; 12 bases map to TRBD1. The CDR3 extends over 15 amino acids. Unmatched junction bases numbered 7, after V lost 3 bases and J lost 4 bases. CDR1 DFQATT and CDR2 SNEGSKA come from the germline V gene (reference sequence). The CDR3 DNA is TGCAGTGCTAGCGGGGGACAGGGGGCAGCGTACGAGCAGTACTTC. Translated: CSASGGQGAAYEQYF.

With regard to this clonotype: At one of its ends the junction is not consistent with the germline gene, which may arise from a read error. The V call is TRBV19, the J call TRBJ1-1; no clear D gene. Germline loops: CDR1 LNHDA, CDR2 SQIVND (reference sequence). This CDR3 has 13 amino acids. CDR3 in DNA: TGTGCCAGTCGCAGAATGTTGAACACTGAAGCTCTCTTT. As protein: CASRRMLNTEALF.

The gene calls are TRBV7-3 and TRBJ1-5; the D gene is possibly TRBD1 (6 bases). This CDR3 spans 13 amino acids. Looked up from germline, CDR1 is SGHTA and CDR2 is FQGTGA. V was clipped by 6 bases and J by 4 bases, with 10 bases between them. CDR3 region: CASSPGVNQPQHF. DNA for the CDR3: TGTGCCAGCAGTCCAGGGGTAAATCAGCCCCAGCATTTT.

The table lists this clonotype with many counts. V usage is TRBV12-3 or TRBV12-4 and J usage is TRBJ2-3; D is ambiguous. The CDR3 spans 11 residues. The V end lost 6 bases, the J end lost 2 bases, and 3 bases lay between the germline ends. The CDR3 is CASSYTDTQYF. The DNA for the CDR3 is TGTGCCAGCAGCTACACAGATACGCAGTATTTT.

With regard to this clonotype: Here the CDR3 omits its conserved ending phenylalanine or tryptophan, so a read error is the likely source. It is unclear where the CDR3 begins or ends on the DNA, so no DNA is shown, and the CDR3 is as TCRdb lists it. The V call is TRBV7-8, the J call TRBJ1-6; the table names TRBD1, a call not compared with the DNA. Germline CDR1 is SGHVS and CDR2 is FQNEAQ. The CDR3 is 9 amino acids in total, end residues counted. CDR3 protein: CASSFVPTQ.

This clonotype was observed a handful of times. The V call is TRBV25-1, the J call TRBJ1-3, with a tentative D call TRBD1 (6 bases). The CDR3 has 17 residues. Germline assignment: CDR1 MGHDK and CDR2 SYGVNS. The ends were cut back, 4 bases at V and 2 bases at J, with 18 bases in the middle. DNA of the CDR3: TGTGCCAGCAGTGCCGAGGGGGGGGGGCGAACTGGAAACACCATATATTTT. Residues: CASSAEGGGRTGNTIYF.

This clonotype was detected ten times or more. The chain joins TRBV19 to TRBJ2-3; no clear D gene. The V gene lost 3 bases and the J gene lost 2 bases, with 9 bases spanning the gap. Germline V gives CDR1 LNHDA, CDR2 SQIVND (reference sequence). The CDR3 is 14 amino acids. In DNA, the CDR3 is TGTGCCAGTAGTATGACCCCGGTCACAGATACGCAGTATTTT. It translates to CASSMTPVTDTQYF. Using reference TRBV19 and TRBJ2-3 for the parts outside the CDR3, the full variable domain is DGGITQSPKYLFRKEGQNVTLSCEQNLNHDAMYWYRQDPGQGLRLIYYSQIVNDFQKGDIAEGYSVSREKKESFPLTVTSAQKNPTAFYLCASSMTPVTDTQYFGPGTRLTVL.

This sequence joins TRBV6-5 and TRBJ1-2; D not certain. CDR1 MNHEY and CDR2 SVGAGI come from the germline V gene. Between the trimmed V and J ends, which lost 0 bases and 7 bases, there was a span of 9 bases. This CDR3 has 13 residues. As DNA, the CDR3 is TGTGCCAGCAGTTACTCAGGAGGAGGTGGCTACACCTTC. Protein product: CASSYSGGGGYTF.

The sample holds a few counts of this clonotype. The chain uses TRBV6-2 or TRBV6-3 and TRBJ2-7; 7 positions match TRBD1. Trimming at V came to 7 bases and at J to 2 bases, leaving 14 bases not matched to a gene. The CDR3 consists of 16 residues. The germline CDR1 and CDR2 sequences are MNHEY and SVGEGT. CDR3 in DNA: TGTGCCAGCAACCCCCCCGGGACAGCCCGGGCCTACGAGCAGTACTTC. It specifies CASNPPGTARAYEQYF.

This rearrangement joins TRBV20-1 to TRBJ1-3, with D hard to call. Germline loops: CDR1 DFQATT, CDR2 SNEGSKA (reference sequence). V shed 5 bases and J shed 8 bases, with 19 bases lying between them. CDR3 size: 14 residues. CDR3 DNA sequence: TGCAGTGCTTCCTGGGCGTCCTATGGCTACACCATATATTTT. The encoded protein is CSASWASYGYTIYF.

This clonotype was counted between two and nine times. The chain has TRBV5-5 and TRBJ1-1; D call uncertain. CDR1 is SGHKS, CDR2 YYEKEE, per germline (reference sequence). Trimming pared 4 bases from V and 8 bases from J, leaving 12 bases between. CDR3 length: 12 residues. The CDR3 bases are TGTGCCAGCAGCCCGGGCGGCGCCGAAGCTTTCTTT. Translated: CASSPGGAEAFF.

This chain connects TRBV20-1 to TRBJ2-5; 11 bases agree with TRBD2. In germline, CDR1 is DFQATT, CDR2 SNEGSKA (reference sequence). The CDR3 is 14 amino acids. V lost 2 bases, J lost 4 bases, and 3 bases stayed unmatched. CDR3 nucleotide sequence: TGCAGTGCTAGAATAGCGGGGGGGCCAGAGACCCAGTACTTC. As protein: CSARIAGGPETQYF.

The table lists this clonotype with many counts. The chain couples TRBV25-1 to TRBJ1-2, with D possibly being TRBD1 (6 bases). Per germline, CDR1 MGHDK and CDR2 SYGVNS. The length of the CDR3 is 16 residues. V was clipped by 2 bases and J by 0 bases, with 13 bases between them. CDR3 DNA: TGTGCCAGCAGTGAACGAGGGGGAATAGCTAACTATGGCTACACCTTC. This sequence encodes CASSERGGIANYGYTF.

The rearrangement joins TRBV9 to TRBJ1-6; no definite D call. CDR3 size: 14 residues. Germline CDR1 is SGDLS and CDR2 is YYNGEE. Between the trimmed V and J ends, which lost 3 bases and 14 bases, there was a span of 18 bases. The CDR3 nucleotides are TGTGCCAGCAGCGATGAAGTCCGCGCTAGCACCCTCCACTTT. Amino acids: CASSDEVRASTLHF.

This chain links TRBV7-9 with TRBJ1-4; D unclear. The CDR3 contains 18 residues. Trimming shortened V by 3 bases and J by 7 bases, and 24 bases separated the two germline ends. Germline CDR1 and CDR2: SEHNR and FQNEAQ (reference sequence). The CDR3 DNA follows: TGTGCCAGCAGCTTGAGAGCGGAATACAAGGGCGAGGGTGAAAAACTGTTTTTT. Translated: CASSLRAEYKGEGEKLFF. The whole variable domain, remainder taken from reference TRBV7-9 and TRBJ1-4, is DTGVSQNPRHKITKRGQNVTFRCDPISEHNRLYWYRQTLGQGPEFLTYFQNEAQLEKSRLLSDRFSAERPKGSFSTLEIQRTEQGDSAMYLCASSLRAEYKGEGEKLFFGSGTQLSVL.

Concerning this clonotype: A junction boundary mismatches the germline segment, possibly from a read error. The V and J genes are TRBV7-9 and TRBJ2-4, with no clear D. Germline values: CDR1 SEHNR, CDR2 FQNEAQ (reference sequence). The CDR3 spans 15 residues. The CDR3 nucleotides are TGTGCCAGCAGCTTTTCCGGTTTAGCCAAAAACATTCAGCACTTC. Its protein is CASSFSGLAKNIQHF.

This sequence joins TRBV28 and TRBJ2-7, with D hard to call. CDR1 and CDR2 from the germline V gene are MDHEN and SYDVKM. With 6 bases removed from V and 7 bases from J, the gap between germline ends came to 10 bases. The CDR3 sequence is 11 residues long. CDR3: CASSYLAEQYF. CDR3 in DNA: TGTGCCAGCAGCTACCTTGCGGAGCAGTACTTC.

There are many counts of this clonotype. The chain joins TRBV18 to TRBJ2-7; 8 bases match TRBD1. Germline V gives CDR1 KGHSH, CDR2 LQKENI. CDR3 length: 14 residues. The V gene end was trimmed by 4 bases and the J gene end by 0 bases; junction bases not matched to a gene: 2. This chain's CDR3 is CASSRQGSSYEQYF. DNA of the CDR3: TGTGCCAGCTCACGACAGGGGTCCTCCTACGAGCAGTACTTC.